One and the same sample provided the 3 T cell receptor beta chains below, sequenced in a study of monozygotic twins with inflammatory bowel disease (dated by TCRdb to the late 2010s). Library creation used 5' RACE. The sequencer listed for this sample is Illumina HiSeq 2500. Once TCRdb had reprocessed the reads, it stored one entry per CDR3 protein sequence and supplied no DNA. This sample's listing comprises 420,000 or so distinct CDR3 sequences. Around 2.5% of the sample comes from the top ten. The specimen sequenced was blood. The receptor set was obtained from a human donor with ulcerative colitis or Crohn's disease, or a healthy co-twin of an affected twin (not recorded which).

The chain employs TRBV15 and TRBJ2-1. The CDR3 totals 14 residues. CDR1 is LNHNV and CDR2 is YYDKDF in the germline V gene (reference sequence). The CDR3: CATSRDRTFNEQFF. The whole variable domain, filled in from reference TRBV15 and TRBJ2-1, reads DAMVIQNPRYQVTQFGKPVTLSCSQTLNHNVMYWYQQKSSQAPKLLFHYYDKDFNNEADTPDNFQSRRPNTSFCFLDIRSPGLGDTAMYLCATSRDRTFNEQFFGPGTRLTVL.

V and J are TRBV12-3 or TRBV12-4 and TRBJ2-3; the TCRdb D gene call, TRBD1, has no DNA to confirm it. There are 15 residues in the CDR3. The CDR3 protein is CASSEQGALADTQYF.

This chain uses TRBV28 with TRBJ2-7; the D gene TCRdb calls, TRBD2, cannot be checked with no DNA. Germline CDR1 is MDHEN and CDR2 is SYDVKM. The CDR3 sequence is 16 residues long. CDR3 amino acids: CASSGTSGGDRYEQYF.